This T cell receptor (beta chain) was recovered during a study of Tregs in tolerant kidney transplant recipients. Turning to the study itself: The nonmyeloablative bone marrow transplants came from related graft donors, with transient mixed chimerism.

Study-wide points: Findings come from small patient numbers and require larger validation.

Thawed PBMCs were FACS-sorted into unstimulated CD4+CD25+CD127- regulatory T cells, CD4+CD25- non-regulatory cells, CD4 and CD8 cells. Before regulatory T cell sorting, thawed PBMCs rested overnight at 37°C in approximately 200 IU/ml IL-2. On this clone: Antigen: not known.

Assay used: immunoSEQ multiplex PCR; TCRdb lists only in-frame clones, some missing. The sample carries approximately 66,000 clones, 80% to 90% recorded once. V lost 4 bases and J lost 7, with 14 bases in between. This CDR3 has 14 residues. CDR1 and CDR2 (germline): MGHDK, SYGVNS. The sample was Tregs from blood, taken before the transplant. The chain joins TRBV25-1 to TRBJ2-1, with unresolved D. This TCR derives from a human donor who received a combined kidney and bone marrow transplant. The CDR3 nucleotides are TGTGCCAGCAGTGGGCCCCCTCTTGCGAATGAGCAGTTCTTC. As protein: CASSGPPLANEQFF.